This paragraph reports one T cell receptor beta chain. The data stem from a study of cytomegalovirus exposure and HLA in healthy donors. PCR used 60 Vbeta primers and 13 Jbeta primers. Clones were sequenced by immunoSEQ multiplex PCR, and TCRdb holds only the in-frame ones, with some missing. The data show about 98,000 clones, around two thirds seen once. Trimming stripped 4 bases from V and 7 bases from J, with 11 bases between. Germline-derived CDR1 and CDR2 are MNHNS and SASEGT. The CDR3 extends over 14 amino acids. The sequence derives from a male donor in good health and CMV-seronegative. The sample taken for sequencing was PBMCs. The rearrangement links TRBV6-1 to TRBJ1-6; D unclear. The CDR3 DNA sequence: TGTGCCAGCAGTGTTGACAAGATAAATTCACCCCTCCACTTT. Translated: CASSVDKINSPLHF.